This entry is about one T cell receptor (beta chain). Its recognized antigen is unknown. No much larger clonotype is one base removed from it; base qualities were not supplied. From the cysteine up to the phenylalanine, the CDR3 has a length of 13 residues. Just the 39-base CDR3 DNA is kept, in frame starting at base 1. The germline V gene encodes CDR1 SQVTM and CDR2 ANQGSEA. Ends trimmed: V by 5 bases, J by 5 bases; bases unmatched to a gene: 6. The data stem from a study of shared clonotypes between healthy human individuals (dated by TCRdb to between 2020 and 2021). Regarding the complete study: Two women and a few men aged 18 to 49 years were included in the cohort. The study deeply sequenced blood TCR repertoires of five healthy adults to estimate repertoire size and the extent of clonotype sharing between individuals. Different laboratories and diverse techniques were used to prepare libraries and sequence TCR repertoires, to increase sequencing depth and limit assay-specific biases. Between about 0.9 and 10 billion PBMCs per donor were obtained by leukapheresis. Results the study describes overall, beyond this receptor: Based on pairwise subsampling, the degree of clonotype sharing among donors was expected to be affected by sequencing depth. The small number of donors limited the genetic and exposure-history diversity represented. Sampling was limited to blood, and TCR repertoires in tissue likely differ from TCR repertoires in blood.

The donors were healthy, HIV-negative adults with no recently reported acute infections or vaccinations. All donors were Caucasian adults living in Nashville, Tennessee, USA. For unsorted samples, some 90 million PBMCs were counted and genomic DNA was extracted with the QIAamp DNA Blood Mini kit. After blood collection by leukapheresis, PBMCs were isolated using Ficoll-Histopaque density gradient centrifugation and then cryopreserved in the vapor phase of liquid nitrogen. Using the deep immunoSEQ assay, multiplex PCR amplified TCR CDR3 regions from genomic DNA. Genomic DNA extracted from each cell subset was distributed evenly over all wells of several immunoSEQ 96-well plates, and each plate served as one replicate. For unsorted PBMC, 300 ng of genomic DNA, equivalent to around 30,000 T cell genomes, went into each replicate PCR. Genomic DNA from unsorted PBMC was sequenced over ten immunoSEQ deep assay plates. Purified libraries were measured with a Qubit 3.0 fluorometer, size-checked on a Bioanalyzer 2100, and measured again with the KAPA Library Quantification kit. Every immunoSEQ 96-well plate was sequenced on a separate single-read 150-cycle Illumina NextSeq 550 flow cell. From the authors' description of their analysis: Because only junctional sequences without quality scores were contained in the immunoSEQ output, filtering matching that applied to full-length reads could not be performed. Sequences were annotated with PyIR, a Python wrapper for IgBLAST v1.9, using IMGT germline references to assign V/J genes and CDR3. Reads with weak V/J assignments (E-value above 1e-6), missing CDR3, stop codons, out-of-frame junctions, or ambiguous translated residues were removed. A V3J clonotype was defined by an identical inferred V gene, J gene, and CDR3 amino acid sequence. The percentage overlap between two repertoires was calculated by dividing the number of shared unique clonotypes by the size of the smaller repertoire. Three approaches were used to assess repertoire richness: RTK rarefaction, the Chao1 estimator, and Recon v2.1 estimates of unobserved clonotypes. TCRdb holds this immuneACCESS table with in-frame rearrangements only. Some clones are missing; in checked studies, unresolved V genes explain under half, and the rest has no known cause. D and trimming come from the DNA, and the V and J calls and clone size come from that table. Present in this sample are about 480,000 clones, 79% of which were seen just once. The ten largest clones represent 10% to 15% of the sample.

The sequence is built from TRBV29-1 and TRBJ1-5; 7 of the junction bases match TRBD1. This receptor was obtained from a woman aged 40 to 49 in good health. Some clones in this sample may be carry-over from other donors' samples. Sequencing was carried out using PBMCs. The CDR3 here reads CSVTGQTDQPQHF. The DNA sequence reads TGCAGCGTTACGGGACAGACGGATCAGCCCCAGCATTTT.